These T cell receptor beta chains were read from a single sample in a study of T cells in Graves' hyperthyroidism and ophthalmopathy. MiXCR, applied by TCRdb to the multiplex PCR reads, yields one record per CDR3 protein. Of just under 750,000 distinct CDR3 sequences listed, under 45% are singletons. Source material: blood. The source of these receptors is a woman aged 35 to 49 with Graves' hyperthyroidism. Both conserved end residues are part of each CDR3. Each record gives: V gene, D gene, clone size, J gene, CDR3 DNA, CDR3 protein. The D gene is left open where the match is weak. Rows may omit the clone size; those that give it use once, few, many or a size class.

TRBV7-2	NA	few	TRBJ1-3	TGTGCCAGCGGATTTTTCTCTGGAAACACCATATATTTT	CASGFFSGNTIYF
TRBV19	NA	few	TRBJ2-3	TGTGCCAGTAGCCCGGGAGCAGATACGCAGTATTTT	CASSPGADTQYF
TRBV19	TRBD2	few	TRBJ2-2	TGTGCCAGTAGTAGAGTATATGGGCTAGCGGGGGCGAACGCCGGGGAGCTGTTTTTT	CASSRVYGLAGANAGELFF
TRBV19	NA	many	TRBJ1-3	TGTGCCAGTAAGTGGCTGGACTCTGGAAACACCATATATTTT	CASKWLDSGNTIYF
TRBV6-1	TRBD1	NA	TRBJ2-7	TGTGCCAGCAGTGACCTAGACAGGGGGCGAATCTACGAGCAGTACTTC	CASSDLDRGRIYEQYF
TRBV25-1	NA	NA	TRBJ1-5	TGTGCCAGCGAATCGGGGTTTGGCGATCAGCCCCAGCATTTT	CASESGFGDQPQHF
TRBV7-8	NA	NA	TRBJ1-6	TGTGCCAGCAGCCAAGCGGGAGGGTATAATTCACCCCTCCACTTT	CASSQAGGYNSPLHF
TRBV28	NA	NA	TRBJ1-6	TGTGCCAGCAGTTTATGGAGTATCGATTCACCCCTCCACTTT	CASSLWSIDSPLHF
TRBV5-1	TRBD1	once	TRBJ1-6	TGCGCCAGCAGCTTGGCCACAGGGGAAGGGTATAATTCACCCCTCCACTTT	CASSLATGEGYNSPLHF
TRBV14	TRBD2	NA	TRBJ2-7	TGTGCCAGCAGCCGGCAGCGGGGGATCTCCTACGAGCAGTACTTC	CASSRQRGISYEQYF
TRBV20-1	NA	few	TRBJ1-5	TGCAGTGCTAGAGATCAGGTAGGGACCTTCAATCAGCCCCAGCATTTT	CSARDQVGTFNQPQHF
TRBV20-1	TRBD2	many	TRBJ2-7	TGCAGTGCTAGCGATGAGGCGGGAGTGAATTACGAGCAGTACTTC	CSASDEAGVNYEQYF
TRBV24-1	NA	NA	TRBJ1-1	TGTGCCACCTCCCGGGCCCAGGGCACTGAAGCTTTCTTT	CATSRAQGTEAFF
TRBV27	TRBD1	many	TRBJ1-2	TGTGCCAGCAAGGGGACAGGGGAGCACTATGGCTACACCTTC	CASKGTGEHYGYTF
TRBV29-1	NA	many	TRBJ2-6	TGCAGCGTTGTGATGAGGAGACATTCCTCTGGGGCCAACGTCCTGACTTTC	CSVVMRRHSSGANVLTF
TRBV10-3	NA	NA	TRBJ1-2	TGTGCCATCAGTGTTGTAAAGACTGCAGCTAACTATGGCTACACCTTC	CAISVVKTAANYGYTF
TRBV5-1	NA	few	TRBJ1-1	TGCGCCAGCAGCTTGGAGTCCGGGACTCGGACTGAAGCTTTCTTT	CASSLESGTRTEAFF
TRBV24-1	TRBD1	many	TRBJ1-5	TGTGCCACCAGTGATCCTACCCGACAGGGGCCCCAGCATTTT	CATSDPTRQGPQHF
TRBV29-1	NA	NA	TRBJ2-7	TGCAGCGTTGGGCGAGCACAGGGAGGTGAGCAGTACTTC	CSVGRAQGGEQYF
TRBV12-3/TRBV12-4	TRBD1	many	TRBJ1-6	TGTGCCAGCAGTTCCTCGGGACAGGGGGCACGGAATTCACCCCTCCACTTT	CASSSSGQGARNSPLHF
TRBV6-6	NA	few	TRBJ2-2	TGTGCCAGCAGTTACATGCAGGACACCGGGGAGCTGTTTTTT	CASSYMQDTGELFF
TRBV29-1	TRBD1	many	TRBJ2-2	TGCAGCGTTGAACGGACAGGGTCCGAGGAGCTGTTTTTT	CSVERTGSEELFF
TRBV20-1	NA	many	TRBJ2-5	TGCAGTGCTAGGGCGTTGGGGGGGCCAGAGACCCAGTACTTC	CSARALGGPETQYF
TRBV10-3	NA	NA	TRBJ2-2	TGTGCCAGCGAGACAGCCGACACCGGGGAGCTGTTTTTT	CASETADTGELFF
TRBV7-2	NA	many	TRBJ1-3	TGTGCCAGCACCTTAGGGGGCTCTGGAAACACCATATATTTT	CASTLGGSGNTIYF
TRBV2	TRBD2	NA	TRBJ2-1	TGTGCCAGCAGGGAACTGCCTAGCGGGAGCTCCTACAATGAGCAGTTCTTC	CASRELPSGSSYNEQFF
TRBV5-1	TRBD1	many	TRBJ2-7	TGCGCCAGCCGTTCTGACAGGGTTCCTTACGAGCAGTACTTC	CASRSDRVPYEQYF
TRBV10-3	TRBD1	NA	TRBJ2-7	TGTGCCATCACAGGGGGATTCAGCCACGAGCAGTACTTC	CAITGGFSHEQYF
TRBV6-6	NA	NA	TRBJ2-7	TGTGCCAGCAGTTACTCGGAGGACGAGCAGTACTTC	CASSYSEDEQYF
TRBV20-1	NA	NA	TRBJ2-5	TGCAGTGTCCCCCAGGGAACCGGGGAGACCCAGTACTTC	CSVPQGTGETQYF
TRBV10-2	NA	many	TRBJ1-6	TGCGCCAGCAGCCTTGACTCAAGCTCCTATAATTCACCCCTCCACTTT	CASSLDSSSYNSPLHF
TRBV9	NA	few	TRBJ2-2	TGTGCCAGCAGCGTAGCCGGGGACGTTCTAACCGGGGAGCTGTTTTTT	CASSVAGDVLTGELFF
TRBV2	NA	once	TRBJ1-2	TGTGCCAGCAGTCGGGGTACAGCAAACTACACCTTC	CASSRGTANYTF
TRBV29-1	TRBD1	NA	TRBJ2-7	TGCAGCGTTGAAGGGACGGGACAGGGTTGGGAGCAGTACTTC	CSVEGTGQGWEQYF
TRBV6-1	NA	NA	TRBJ1-5	TGTGCCAGCAGTCCGGGACTCTGGGGTCAGCCCCAGCATTTT	CASSPGLWGQPQHF
TRBV7-9	NA	NA	TRBJ1-3	TGTGCCAGCAGCCGAGTGGGACAAAAGGCTGCAAACACCATATATTTT	CASSRVGQKAANTIYF
TRBV29-1	NA	NA	TRBJ1-2	TGCAGCGTTGTCTGGTCGTATTATGGCTACACCTTC	CSVVWSYYGYTF
TRBV2	NA	many	TRBJ1-3	TGTGCCACCCTTCGGGAAGGTATCTCTGGAAACACCATATATTTT	CATLREGISGNTIYF
TRBV7-2	NA	NA	TRBJ1-3	TGTGCCAGCAGCCCCCAGATAGGTACGGATGGAAACACCATATATTTT	CASSPQIGTDGNTIYF
TRBV7-3	TRBD1	few	TRBJ1-2	TGCGCCAGCAGCCATCAGACAGGGTCCTATGGCTACACCTTC	CASSHQTGSYGYTF
TRBV20-1	NA	many	TRBJ1-2	TGCAGTGCGGAGAACAGGGACTACTATGGCTACACCTTC	CSAENRDYYGYTF
TRBV7-2	NA	NA	TRBJ1-6	TGTGCCAGCAGCCAAGTGTTGGAGTATTATAATTCACCCCTCCACTTT	CASSQVLEYYNSPLHF
TRBV11-2	NA	many	TRBJ1-1	TGTGCCAGCAGCTTTGCGGGGGAAAAGGCTTTCTTT	CASSFAGEKAFF